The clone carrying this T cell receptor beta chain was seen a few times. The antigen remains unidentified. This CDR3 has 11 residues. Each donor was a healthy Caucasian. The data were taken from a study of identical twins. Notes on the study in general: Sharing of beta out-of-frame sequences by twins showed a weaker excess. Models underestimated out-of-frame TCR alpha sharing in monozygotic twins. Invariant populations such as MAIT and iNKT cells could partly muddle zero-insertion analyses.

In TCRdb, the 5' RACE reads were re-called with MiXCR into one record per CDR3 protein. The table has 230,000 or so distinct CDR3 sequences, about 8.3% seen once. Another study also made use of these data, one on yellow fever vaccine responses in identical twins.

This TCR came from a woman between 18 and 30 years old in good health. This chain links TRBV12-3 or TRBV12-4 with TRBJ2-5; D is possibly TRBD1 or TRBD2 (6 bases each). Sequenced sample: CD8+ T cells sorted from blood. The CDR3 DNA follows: TGTGCTGTGGGGGGCGTAGAGACCCAGTACTTC. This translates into CAVGGVETQYF.